This T cell receptor beta chain was identified in a study of blood T cell repertoires in COVID-19. The CDR3 consists of 13 residues. The germline gives CDR1 SQVTM, CDR2 ANQGSEA. V lost 6 bases and J lost 0, with 8 bases in between. The table came from immunoSEQ multiplex PCR; TCRdb's copy has only in-frame clones and leaves some out. Of some 150,000 clones listed, about 85% are singletons. The clonotype originates from a man between 35 and 55 years old with acute or convalescent COVID-19. This sequence joins TRBV29-1 and TRBJ1-4; D call uncertain. The specimen sequenced was peripheral blood. The CDR3: CSVGLATNEKLFF. In DNA form, the CDR3 reads TGCAGCGTGGGCCTAGCAACTAATGAAAAACTGTTTTTT.